Listed here are 11 T cell receptor beta chains from one sample, sequenced in a study of shared clonotypes between healthy human individuals. Repertoires were generated with immunoSEQ multiplex PCR, while TCRdb's copy carries only in-frame clones and drops some. The table records 2 million to 3 million clones, approximately 90% of them present only once. The sequencing input was naive CD4+ T cells sorted from blood. Subset denoted: CD45RA+ positively selected. The receptor set was obtained from a man aged 18 to 29 in good health.

The rearrangement joins TRBV9 to TRBJ2-2, with D perhaps given as TRBD1 or TRBD2 (5 bases each). The CDR3 is 18 residues long. Trimming stripped 3 bases from V and 0 bases from J, with 18 bases between. From germline, CDR1 is SGDLS and CDR2 YYNGEE. CDR3 nucleotide sequence: TGTGCCAGCAGCGGGAGATACCGGGACGGGACGAACACCGGGGAGCTGTTTTTT. As protein: CASSGRYRDGTNTGELFF. The full variable domain, its missing parts supplied by reference TRBV9 and TRBJ2-2, is DSGVTQTPKHLITATGQRVTLRCSPRSGDLSVYWYQQSLDQGLQFLIQYYNGEERAKGNILERFSAQQFPDLHSELNLSSLELGDSALYFCASSGRYRDGTNTGELFFGEGSRLTVL.

This chain uses TRBV5-4 with TRBJ1-1; no definite D call. The CDR3 length is 13 residues. The germline V gene encodes CDR1 SGHNT and CDR2 YYREEE (reference sequence). The V and J ends lost 4 bases and 0 bases respectively, with 7 bases between them. The CDR3 nucleotides read TGTGCCAGCAGCCGACGCGTGAACACTGAAGCTTTCTTT. This gives the protein CASSRRVNTEAFF.

V gene TRBV5-1 combines with J gene TRBJ1-1; D may be TRBD1 (5 bases). Trimming took off 0 bases at V and 5 bases at J, with 14 bases between the two ends. The CDR3 totals 15 residues. The germline gives CDR1 SGHRS, CDR2 YFSETQ. As DNA, the CDR3 is TGCGCCAGCAGCTTGGCGAGGGGAGGTTTTACTGAAGCTTTCTTT. Its protein is CASSLARGGFTEAFF.

The chain is built from TRBV5-6 and TRBJ2-7; 7 nucleotides match TRBD2. Germline V CDR1 and CDR2: SGHDT, YYEEEE. This CDR3 spans 15 amino acids. V dropped 4 bases and J dropped 5; count of bases not matched to a gene: 12. The CDR3 region is CASSPPTSWGDEQYF. In DNA form, the CDR3 reads TGTGCCAGCAGCCCCCCGACTAGCTGGGGGGACGAGCAGTACTTC.

V is TRBV5-1 and J is TRBJ1-1, with D perhaps TRBD1 (6 bases). V was cut by 3 bases and J by 3 bases, with 24 bases left in between. The germline V gene encodes CDR1 SGHRS and CDR2 YFSETQ. The CDR3 length is 18 residues. The CDR3 sequence is CASSSRKGHPNLDTEAFF. The CDR3 DNA reads TGCGCCAGCAGCTCACGGAAGGGACACCCCAATTTGGACACTGAAGCTTTCTTT. The variable domain in full, with the rest retrieved from reference TRBV5-1 and TRBJ1-1, is KAGVTQTPRYLIKTRGQQVTLSCSPISGHRSVSWYQQTPGQGLQFLFEYFSETQRNKGNFPGRFSGRQFSNSRSEMNVSTLELGDSALYLCASSSRKGHPNLDTEAFFGQGTRLTVV.

The gene calls are TRBV28 and TRBJ1-1; D gene ambiguous. V was clipped by 4 bases and J by 0 bases, with 9 bases between them. Germline V gene sequence: CDR1 MDHEN, CDR2 SYDVKM. The length of the CDR3 is 14 residues. The CDR3 loop is CASSWASVNTEAFF. The CDR3 coding sequence is TGTGCCAGCAGTTGGGCCAGTGTGAACACTGAAGCTTTCTTT.

This clone appeared once. This chain uses TRBV2 with TRBJ1-5; possibly TRBD1 for D (5 bases). Deletions cut 4 bases from V and 1 base from J, with 11 bases between. This CDR3 is built from 15 residues. CDR1 is SNHLY, CDR2 FYNNEI, per germline. The CDR3 DNA reads as TGTGCCAGCAGTGTGTGGGACGGAAGCAATCAGCCCCAGCATTTT. As protein: CASSVWDGSNQPQHF.

This clone was counted between two and nine times. This sequence joins TRBV2 and TRBJ1-6; possibly TRBD1 for D (6 bases). Trimming took off 8 bases at V and 9 bases at J, with 20 bases between the two ends. Germline V gene lookup returns CDR1 SNHLY and CDR2 FYNNEI. This CDR3 is 15 amino acids long. The CDR3 sequence is CASGGQSVGGSPLHF. The CDR3 nucleotides read TGTGCCAGCGGGGGACAATCGGTAGGTGGTTCACCCCTCCACTTT.

This clone has more than one count but fewer than ten. Other DNA sequences of this sample code for an identical CDR3. V usage is TRBV2 and J usage is TRBJ1-2, with 9 bases aligning to TRBD1. Germline V gene data show CDR1 as SNHLY and CDR2 as FYNNEI. The J segment lost 4 bases and the V segment lost 6 bases, leaving 6 bases of the junction unmatched. CDR3 size: 14 residues. This CDR3 reads CASRPQGAGYGYTF. DNA of the CDR3: TGTGCCAGCAGGCCACAGGGGGCAGGCTATGGCTACACCTTC. Full variable domain (outside the CDR3, taken from reference TRBV2 and TRBJ1-2): EPEVTQTPSHQVTQMGQEVILRCVPISNHLYFYWYRQILGQKVEFLVSFYNNEISEKSEIFDDQFSVERPDGSNFTLKIRSTKLEDSAMYFCASRPQGAGYGYTFGSGTRLTVV.

The V gene is TRBV6-7, the J gene TRBJ2-3; no reliable D call. TRBV6-7 is classed as an ORF, of uncertain function. With 0 bases removed from V and 15 bases from J, the gap between germline ends came to 7 bases. There are 10 residues in the CDR3. This CDR3 reads CASSYSRNYF. The CDR3, as DNA: TGTGCCAGCAGTTACTCCCGAAACTATTTT.

J is TRBJ1-2 and V is TRBV6-1, with D possibly TRBD1 on 6 matching bases. Germline V gene data show CDR1 as MNHNS and CDR2 as SASEGT. The CDR3 totals 13 residues. V lost 7 bases to trimming and J lost 8 bases, with 17 bases between them. CDR3 region: CASTDARGEGYTF. The CDR3, as DNA: TGTGCCAGCACCGACGCCAGGGGCGAGGGCTACACCTTC.